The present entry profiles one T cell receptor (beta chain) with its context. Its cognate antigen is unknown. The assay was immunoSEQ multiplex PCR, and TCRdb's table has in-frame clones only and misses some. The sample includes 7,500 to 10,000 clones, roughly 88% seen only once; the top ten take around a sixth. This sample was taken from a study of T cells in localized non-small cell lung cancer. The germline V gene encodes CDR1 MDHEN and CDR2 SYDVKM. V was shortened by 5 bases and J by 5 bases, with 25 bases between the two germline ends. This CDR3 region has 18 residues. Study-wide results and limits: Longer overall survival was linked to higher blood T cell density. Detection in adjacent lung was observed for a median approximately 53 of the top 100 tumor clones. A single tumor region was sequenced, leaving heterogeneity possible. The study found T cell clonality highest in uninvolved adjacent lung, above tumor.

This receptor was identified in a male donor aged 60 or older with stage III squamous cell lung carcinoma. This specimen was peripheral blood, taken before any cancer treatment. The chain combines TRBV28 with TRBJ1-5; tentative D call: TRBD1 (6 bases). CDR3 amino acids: CASSPSTGFGSMDQPQHF. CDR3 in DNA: TGTGCCAGCAGTCCGTCAACAGGGTTCGGATCGATGGATCAGCCCCAGCATTTT.